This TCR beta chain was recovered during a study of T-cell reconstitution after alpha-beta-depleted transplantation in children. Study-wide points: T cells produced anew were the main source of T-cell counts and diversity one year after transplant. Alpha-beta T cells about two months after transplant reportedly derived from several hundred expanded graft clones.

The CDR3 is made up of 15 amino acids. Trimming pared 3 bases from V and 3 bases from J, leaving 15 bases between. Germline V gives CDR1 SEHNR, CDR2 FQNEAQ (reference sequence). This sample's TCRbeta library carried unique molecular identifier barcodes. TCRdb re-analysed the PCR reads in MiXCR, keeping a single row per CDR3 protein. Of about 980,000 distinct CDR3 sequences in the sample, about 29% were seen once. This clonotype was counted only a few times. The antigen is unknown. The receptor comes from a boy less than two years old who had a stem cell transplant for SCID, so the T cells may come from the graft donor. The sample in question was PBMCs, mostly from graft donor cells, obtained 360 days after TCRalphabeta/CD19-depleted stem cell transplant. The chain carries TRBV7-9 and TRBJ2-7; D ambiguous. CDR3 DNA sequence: TGTGCCAGCAGCTTGTTCCAGGTAGTTGGCTACGAGCAGTACTTC. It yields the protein CASSLFQVVGYEQYF.